The 20 T cell receptor beta chains presented below share a single source sample, sequenced in a study of shared clonotypes between healthy human individuals. Sequenced by immunoSEQ multiplex PCR; TCRdb stores in-frame clones only, minus some. In the table there are a few million clones, over 90% of which are singletons. Sequenced: naive CD4+ T cells from PBMCs. Noted subset: CD45RA+ positively selected. The receptors derive from a man aged 18 to 30 in good health. Some clones in this sample may be carry-over from other donors' samples.

This clone was detected only a few times. Since no conserved phenylalanine or tryptophan closes the CDR3, a read error is the likely cause. The limits of the CDR3 on the DNA are not certain, so only TCRdb's listed CDR3 is given. The chain has TRBV5-1 and TRBJ1-1; the table names TRBD1, a call not compared with the DNA. From germline, CDR1 is SGHRS and CDR2 YFSETQ. A total of 10 residues make up the CDR3, ends included. This chain's CDR3 is CASSFRGPGV.

The chain combines TRBV5-4 with TRBJ2-7; a weak D match, TRBD1 (6 bases). CDR1 and CDR2 (germline): SGHNT, YYREEE (reference sequence). The V end was cut by 4 bases, the J end by 3 bases, with 14 bases between. The CDR3 covers 14 residues. The CDR3 protein is CASSPGTRDYEQYF. CDR3 sequence (DNA): TGTGCCAGCAGCCCAGGGACAAGAGACTACGAGCAGTACTTC.

Turning to this clone: Compared with germline, one end of the junction differs, possibly owing to a read error. The V call is TRBV18, the J call TRBJ2-1; D might be TRBD2 (6 bases). Looked up from germline, CDR1 is KGHSH and CDR2 is LQKENI. The CDR3 sequence is 14 residues long. Here the CDR3 reads CASSPPVRDFEPFF. Written as DNA, the CDR3 is TGTGCCAGCTCACCCCCCGTCCGGGACTTTGAGCCGTTCTTC.

Concerning this clone: Its ends do not fully match the called genes, so a read error is possible. The chain employs TRBV28 and TRBJ1-2; no clear D gene. The germline V gene has CDR1 MDHEN and CDR2 SYDVKM. The CDR3 spans 13 residues. The CDR3 DNA reads TGTGCCAGCACCGCCCCACCGACGGCCCCCCGGCACTTC. Translation: CASTAPPTAPRHF.

The gene calls are TRBV9 and TRBJ1-4; 7 bases line up with TRBD1. CDR1 and CDR2 (germline): SGDLS, YYNGEE. Trimming removed 4 bases from V and 5 bases from J; junction bases left unmatched: 8. The CDR3 runs to 15 residues. The CDR3 spells CASSPGDSRNEKLFF. CDR3 sequence (DNA): TGTGCCAGCAGCCCCGGGGACAGTAGAAATGAAAAACTGTTTTTT. Full variable domain (missing parts from reference TRBV9 and TRBJ1-4): DSGVTQTPKHLITATGQRVTLRCSPRSGDLSVYWYQQSLDQGLQFLIQYYNGEERAKGNILERFSAQQFPDLHSELNLSSLELGDSALYFCASSPGDSRNEKLFFGSGTQLSVL.

This chain uses TRBV2 with TRBJ2-4, with D tentatively TRBD2 (6 bases). Trimming left V 5 bases short and J 0 bases short, with 14 bases between. This CDR3 contains 16 residues. In germline, CDR1 is SNHLY, CDR2 FYNNEI. Here the CDR3 DNA reads TGTGCCAGCAGTCCTACTAGCACTTTAGCCAAAAACATTCAGTACTTC. Its translation: CASSPTSTLAKNIQYF.

This clone appeared a single time. This chain uses TRBV27 with TRBJ1-1; 7 bases fit TRBD1. The CDR3 length is 14 residues. The V gene's germline CDR1 is MNHEY and CDR2 SMNVEV (reference sequence). The J segment lost 10 bases and the V segment lost 6 bases, leaving 14 bases of the junction unmatched. CDR3 in amino acids: CASRVGQYGARAFF. The CDR3, as DNA: TGTGCCAGCAGGGTGGGACAGTATGGGGCCAGAGCTTTCTTT.

The chain is built from TRBV4-3 and TRBJ2-1; D is perhaps TRBD2 (6 bases). The CDR3 runs 16 residues. V was cut by 4 bases and J by 0 bases, with 13 bases left in between. CDR1 is LGHNA, CDR2 YSLEER, per germline. CDR3 coding DNA: TGCGCCAGCAGCCTCTATGCCGGGAGCTCCTACAATGAGCAGTTCTTC. The encoded protein is CASSLYAGSSYNEQFF.

The DNA of the CDR3 is TGTGCCAGCAGCTTAGGCAGGGGGGTCGAGCAGTACTTC. This translates into CASSLGRGVEQYF. V usage is TRBV7-2 and J usage is TRBJ2-7; D possibly corresponds to TRBD1 (7 bases). Germline CDR1 SGHTA, CDR2 FQGNSA. The CDR3 sequence is 13 residues long. Trimming took off 1 base at V and 6 bases at J, with 10 bases between the two ends.

The chain recombines TRBV5-1 with TRBJ2-1; 11 bases line up with TRBD1. Losses at the gene ends were 8 bases for V and 4 bases for J; bases not matched to a gene: 5. From germline, CDR1 is SGHRS and CDR2 YFSETQ. This CDR3 has 14 amino acids. The CDR3 spells CASRDRGSYNEQFF. For the CDR3, the DNA is TGCGCCAGTCGGGACAGGGGGTCTTACAATGAGCAGTTCTTC.

The rearrangement joins TRBV29-1 to TRBJ1-2; D is ambiguous. V gave up 4 bases and J gave up 8 bases, with 14 bases separating them. Germline V gene sequence: CDR1 SQVTM, CDR2 ANQGSEA. The CDR3 contains 12 residues. CDR3 residues: CSVGEFQFGYTF. The CDR3 coding sequence is TGCAGCGTTGGTGAATTTCAGTTCGGCTACACCTTC. Full variable domain (rest looked up from reference TRBV29-1 and TRBJ1-2): SAVISQKPSRDICQRGTSLTIQCQVDSQVTMMFWYRQQPGQSLTLIATANQGSEATYESGFVIDKFPISRPNLTFSTLTVSNMSPEDSSIYLCSVGEFQFGYTFGSGTRLTVV.

J is TRBJ2-7 and V is TRBV27; 8 nucleotides align to TRBD1. Germline V lookup: CDR1 MNHEY, CDR2 SMNVEV (reference sequence). The V gene end was trimmed by 5 bases and the J gene end by 12 bases; junction bases not matched to a gene: 15. The CDR3 runs 14 residues. Here the CDR3 DNA reads TGTGCCAGCAGTGGGCGGACAGGGTCTACGAGCGTGTACTTC. Protein product: CASSGRTGSTSVYF.

The V gene is TRBV5-4, the J gene TRBJ2-4, with D possibly being TRBD2 (5 bases). Trimming removed 4 bases at V and 7 bases at J, with 15 bases between. The CDR3 sequence is 14 residues long. The V gene's germline CDR1 is SGHNT and CDR2 YYREEE (reference sequence). CDR3 sequence reads: CASSQDRGGNIQYF. CDR3 nucleotide sequence: TGTGCCAGCAGCCAGGACCGCGGCGGGAACATTCAGTACTTC.

Points on this clone: This sample includes further DNA sequences coding for the same CDR3. J is TRBJ1-3 and V is TRBV7-2, with no clear D. Germline assignment: CDR1 SGHTA and CDR2 FQGNSA. V was cut by 1 base and J by 2 bases, with 12 bases left in between. The CDR3 contains 16 residues. The DNA of the CDR3 is TGTGCCAGCAGCTTAGGCGCGGGGAGCGCTGGAAACACCATATATTTT. This codes for CASSLGAGSAGNTIYF.

This clone has a handful of counts. The sample contains more than one DNA sequence encoding this CDR3. CDR3 amino acids: CSVAGLMNTEAFF. DNA for the CDR3: TGCAGCGTTGCAGGGCTCATGAACACTGAAGCTTTCTTT. The chain joins TRBV29-1 to TRBJ1-1, with D perhaps matching TRBD1 (5 bases). CDR1 is SQVTM and CDR2 is ANQGSEA in the germline V gene. There are 13 residues in the CDR3. Trimming cost V 4 bases and J 0 bases, with 9 bases left between them.

The chain couples TRBV27 to TRBJ2-7, with 7 nucleotides matching TRBD2. CDR1 MNHEY and CDR2 SMNVEV come from the germline V gene (reference sequence). The CDR3 covers 15 residues. V was pared by 0 bases and J by 2 bases, with 4 bases of the junction left unmatched. The CDR3 is CASSLSGGTTYEQYF. The CDR3 DNA reads as TGTGCCAGCAGTTTATCGGGCGGGACTACCTACGAGCAGTACTTC.

This rearrangement joins TRBV21-1 to TRBJ2-1; the tabulated D call, TRBD2, remains unverified against the DNA. TRBV21-1 is a known pseudogene. There are 19 residues in the CDR3. The CDR3 DNA is TGTGCCAGCAGCAAGGATAGAACGCGCGGGAGCAACACCAGGGATGAGCAGTTCTTC. Encoded protein: CASSKDRTRGSNTRDEQFF.

V and J are TRBV2 and TRBJ1-5; the match to TRBD1 covers 11 bases. V lost 8 bases, J lost 2 bases, and 8 bases stayed unmatched. Germline V lookup: CDR1 SNHLY, CDR2 FYNNEI. The CDR3 loop spans 16 amino acids. The CDR3 loop reads CASRGTGGFGNQPQHF. Written as DNA, the CDR3 is TGTGCCAGCCGGGGGACAGGGGGTTTCGGCAATCAGCCCCAGCATTTT.

The rearrangement joins TRBV29-1 to TRBJ1-2; D perhaps matches TRBD1 (6 bases). Germline lookup yields CDR1 SQVTM and CDR2 ANQGSEA. CDR3 length: 14 residues. V was clipped by 7 bases and J by 2 bases, with 17 bases between them. The CDR3 DNA is TGCAGCGCCCCCGGCCAGGGGTCGAACTATGGCTACACCTTC. Its protein product is CSAPGQGSNYGYTF. The entire variable domain, with the rest obtained from reference TRBV29-1 and TRBJ1-2, is as follows: SAVISQKPSRDICQRGTSLTIQCQVDSQVTMMFWYRQQPGQSLTLIATANQGSEATYESGFVIDKFPISRPNLTFSTLTVSNMSPEDSSIYLCSAPGQGSNYGYTFGSGTRLTVV.

The rearrangement joins TRBV5-1 to TRBJ1-2, with 12 bases fitting TRBD1. V shed 0 bases, J shed 7 bases, and the junction held 10 bases outside the gene matches. CDR1 and CDR2 (germline): SGHRS, YFSETQ. This CDR3 has 17 residues. Here the CDR3 DNA reads TGCGCCAGCAGCTTGGACCCAGGGGGGACAGGGGGCGGTGGCTACACCTTC. Protein sequence: CASSLDPGGTGGGGYTF.